Each of the 9 T cell receptor beta chains below was sequenced from the same sample in a study of T cells in localized non-small cell lung cancer. This table comes from immunoSEQ multiplex PCR, and its TCRdb copy is limited to in-frame clones, with some not included. Seen here are tens of thousands of clones, roughly 90% observed once, and the top ten hold about 12%. Sequences were derived from peripheral blood mononuclear cells, sampled before any cancer treatment. Receptors originate from a female donor older than 55 with stage II lung adenocarcinoma.

This clone was counted a single time. The chain has TRBV23-1 and TRBJ1-2; D is uncertain. TRBV23-1 is recorded as an ORF, its role being uncertain. Deletions cut 2 bases from V and 8 bases from J, with 9 bases between. The CDR3 totals 12 residues. CDR3 in amino acids: CASSQGSGGYTF. CDR3 DNA sequence: TGCGCCAGCAGTCAAGGGAGTGGCGGCTACACCTTC.

The rearrangement links TRBV5-1 to TRBJ1-1, with D possibly TRBD1 on 6 matching bases. The CDR3 sequence is 16 residues long. In germline, CDR1 is SGHRS, CDR2 YFSETQ. The V end lost 4 bases, the J end lost 5 bases, and 21 bases lay between the germline ends. The CDR3 sequence: CASSRGNSWTYTEAFF. In DNA form, the CDR3 reads TGCGCCAGCAGCAGGGGGAACTCTTGGACGTATACTGAAGCTTTCTTT. Full variable domain (remainder filled in from reference TRBV5-1 and TRBJ1-1): KAGVTQTPRYLIKTRGQQVTLSCSPISGHRSVSWYQQTPGQGLQFLFEYFSETQRNKGNFPGRFSGRQFSNSRSEMNVSTLELGDSALYLCASSRGNSWTYTEAFFGQGTRLTVV.

J is TRBJ1-1 and V is TRBV7-2; perhaps TRBD1 as D (5 bases). From germline, CDR1 is SGHTA and CDR2 FQGNSA. Trimming took 4 bases from V and 3 from J, leaving 15 bases between them. The CDR3 contains 15 residues. As DNA, the CDR3 is TGTGCCAGCAGCTCGTCGATACAGGCGTACACTGAAGCTTTCTTT. It translates to CASSSSIQAYTEAFF.

The CDR3 DNA reads as TGTGCCAGCAGCTTAGATAGAGGACGGGAAGCTTTCTTT. Amino acid sequence: CASSLDRGREAFF. This chain links TRBV11-2 with TRBJ1-1; D uncertain. V shed 0 bases and J shed 8 bases, with 10 bases lying between them. The CDR3 spans 13 residues. Germline loops: CDR1 SGHAT, CDR2 FQNNGV.

CDR3 nucleotides: TGTGCCAGCAGCTTACTGGGTCCGGGTTCTGGAAACACCATATATTTT. Its protein is CASSLLGPGSGNTIYF. The gene calls are TRBV7-8 and TRBJ1-3, with D unclear. Germline lookup yields CDR1 SGHVS and CDR2 FQNEAQ. Trimming shortened V by 2 bases and J by 1 base, and 12 bases separated the two germline ends. The CDR3 runs to 16 residues.

The V gene is TRBV6-6, the J gene TRBJ1-1; no reliable D call. Deletions cut 6 bases from V and 6 bases from J, with 11 bases between. This CDR3 spans 12 amino acids. The germline gives CDR1 MNHNY, CDR2 SVGAGI (reference sequence). CDR3 sequence: CASSPGTPEAFF. The CDR3 coding sequence is TGTGCCAGCAGCCCCGGTACCCCTGAAGCTTTCTTT.

V gene TRBV11-3 combines with J gene TRBJ2-2, with D perhaps matching TRBD2 (7 bases). The CDR3 loop spans 16 amino acids. Between the trimmed V and J ends, which lost 5 bases and 1 base, there was a span of 14 bases. CDR1 and CDR2 (germline): SGHNT, YENEEA. The chain's CDR3 is CASSQGGGRNTGELFF. CDR3 sequence (DNA): TGTGCCAGCAGCCAAGGGGGAGGGAGGAACACCGGGGAGCTGTTTTTT. The full variable domain, in which reference TRBV11-3 and TRBJ2-2 provide the parts outside the CDR3, is EAGVVQSPRYKIIEKKQPVAFWCNPISGHNTLYWYLQNLGQGPELLIRYENEEAVDDSQLPKDRFSAERLKGVDSTLKIQPAELGDSAVYLCASSQGGGRNTGELFFGEGSRLTVL.

V usage is TRBV7-6 and J usage is TRBJ2-5; tentative D call: TRBD1 (6 bases). Trimming stripped 7 bases from V and 7 bases from J, with 19 bases between. Germline lookup yields CDR1 SGHVS and CDR2 FNYEAQ. This CDR3 is 14 amino acids long. CDR3 DNA: TGTGCCAGCACTCCCCCAGGGGCTAGTCGGACCCAGTACTTC. Its protein product is CASTPPGASRTQYF.

This chain connects TRBV7-2 to TRBJ1-2, with D perhaps TRBD1 (5 bases). With 3 bases removed from V and 2 bases from J, the gap between germline ends came to 13 bases. This CDR3 has 15 amino acids. From germline, CDR1 is SGHTA and CDR2 FQGNSA. Here the CDR3 DNA reads TGTGCCAGCAGCTTTACCACCTGGGGGAACTATGGCTACACCTTC. Its translation: CASSFTTWGNYGYTF. The full variable domain, with the rest looked up from reference TRBV7-2 and TRBJ1-2, is GAGVSQSPSNKVTEKGKDVELRCDPISGHTALYWYRQSLGQGLEFLIYFQGNSAPDKSGLPSDRFSAERTGGSVSTLTIQRTQQEDSAVYLCASSFTTWGNYGYTFGSGTRLTVV.